By share, the clone carrying this T cell receptor beta chain ranks as medium-sized (0.01 to 0.1%). TCRdb analysed the PCR reads with MiXCR anew, one entry per CDR3 protein. In the table there are over 2,500 distinct CDR3 sequences, about 10% of which are singletons. The CDR3 length is 15 residues. Trimming removed 5 bases from V and 3 bases from J; junction bases left unmatched: 5. The germline V gene encodes CDR1 GTSNPN and CDR2 SVGIG (reference sequence). These data originate in a study of CXCR3 chemokines and chemotherapy response in bladder cancer. The chain carries TRBV30 and TRBJ2-6, with 9 positions matching TRBD1. This TCR derives from a human donor with bladder cancer that responded to neoadjuvant chemotherapy. Sampling was conducted from a patient whose treatment included neoadjuvant chemotherapy. The CDR3 sequence is CAWGGTGFGANVLTF. CDR3 nucleotides: TGTGCCTGGGGGGGGACAGGGTTTGGGGCCAACGTCCTGACTTTC.